In its sample, the clone carrying this TCR beta chain was seen a few times. As yet, its antigen is unknown. The data originate from a study of CD8 T cells in ankylosing spondylitis. Whole-study findings and limits: Blood from ankylosing spondylitis patients appeared to carry a characteristic roughly 8-variant TCR beta motif.

MiXCR, applied by TCRdb to the 5' RACE reads, yields one record per CDR3 protein. The repertoire holds around 490,000 distinct CDR3 sequences, with approximately 5.3% as singletons. Looked up from germline, CDR1 is MNHNS and CDR2 is SASEGT. Losses at the gene ends were 6 bases for V and 4 bases for J; bases not matched to a gene: 16. The CDR3 has 17 amino acids. Sequencing was performed on blood, either unsorted or a sorted T cell fraction (not recorded which). This clonotype was sampled from a male donor with ankylosing spondylitis. V and J are TRBV6-1 and TRBJ2-7; 9 bases map to TRBD2. In nucleotides, the CDR3 is TGTGCCAGCAGCCCCCGGCGGGAGGGCCTCGGAGATTACGAGCAGTACTTC. Translating gives CASSPRREGLGDYEQYF.